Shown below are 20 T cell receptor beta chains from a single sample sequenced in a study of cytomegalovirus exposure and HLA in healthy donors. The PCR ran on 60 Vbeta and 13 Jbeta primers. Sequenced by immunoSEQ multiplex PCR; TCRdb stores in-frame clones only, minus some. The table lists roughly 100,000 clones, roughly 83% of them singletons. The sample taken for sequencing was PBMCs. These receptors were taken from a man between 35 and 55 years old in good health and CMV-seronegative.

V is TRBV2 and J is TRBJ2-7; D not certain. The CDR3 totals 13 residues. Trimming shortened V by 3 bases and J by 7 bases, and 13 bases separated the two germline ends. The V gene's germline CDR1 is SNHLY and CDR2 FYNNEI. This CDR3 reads CASSEGRTTEQYF. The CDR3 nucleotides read TGTGCCAGCAGTGAGGGCAGAACGACGGAGCAGTACTTC.

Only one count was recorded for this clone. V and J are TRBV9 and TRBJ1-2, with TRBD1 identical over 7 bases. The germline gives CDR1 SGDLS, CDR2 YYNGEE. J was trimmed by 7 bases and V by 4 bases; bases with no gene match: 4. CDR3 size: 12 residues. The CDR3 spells CASSTGTAGYTF. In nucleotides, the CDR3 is TGTGCCAGCAGCACCGGGACAGCTGGCTACACCTTC.

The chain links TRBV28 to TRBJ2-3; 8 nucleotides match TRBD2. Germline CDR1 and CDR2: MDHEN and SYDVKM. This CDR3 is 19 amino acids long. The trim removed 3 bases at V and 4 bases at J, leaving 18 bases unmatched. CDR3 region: CASSFIGGVAGGGADTQYF. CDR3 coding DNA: TGTGCCAGCAGTTTTATCGGTGGGGTGGCGGGGGGTGGGGCAGATACGCAGTATTTT.

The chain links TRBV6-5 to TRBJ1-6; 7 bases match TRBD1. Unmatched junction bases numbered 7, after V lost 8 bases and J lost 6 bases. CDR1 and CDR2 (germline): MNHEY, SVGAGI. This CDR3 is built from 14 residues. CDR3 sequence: CASHSGTVNSPLHF. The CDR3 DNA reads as TGTGCCAGCCACTCCGGGACAGTTAATTCACCCCTCCACTTT.

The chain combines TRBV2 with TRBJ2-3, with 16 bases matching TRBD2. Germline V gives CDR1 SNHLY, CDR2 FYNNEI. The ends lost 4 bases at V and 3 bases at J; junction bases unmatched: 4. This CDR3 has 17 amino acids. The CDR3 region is CASSAGTSGGVTDTQYF. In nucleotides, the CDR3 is TGTGCCAGCAGTGCCGGGACTAGCGGGGGGGTAACAGATACGCAGTATTTT. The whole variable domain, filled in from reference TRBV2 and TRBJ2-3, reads EPEVTQTPSHQVTQMGQEVILRCVPISNHLYFYWYRQILGQKVEFLVSFYNNEISEKSEIFDDQFSVERPDGSNFTLKIRSTKLEDSAMYFCASSAGTSGGVTDTQYFGPGTRLTVL.

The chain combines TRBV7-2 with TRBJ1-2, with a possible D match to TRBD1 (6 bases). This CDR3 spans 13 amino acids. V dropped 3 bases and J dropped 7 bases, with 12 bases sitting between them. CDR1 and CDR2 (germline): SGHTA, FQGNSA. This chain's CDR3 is CASSFENRVGYTF. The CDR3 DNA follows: TGTGCCAGCAGCTTCGAGAACAGGGTTGGCTACACCTTC. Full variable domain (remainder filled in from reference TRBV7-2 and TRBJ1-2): GAGVSQSPSNKVTEKGKDVELRCDPISGHTALYWYRQSLGQGLEFLIYFQGNSAPDKSGLPSDRFSAERTGGSVSTLTIQRTQQEDSAVYLCASSFENRVGYTFGSGTRLTVV.

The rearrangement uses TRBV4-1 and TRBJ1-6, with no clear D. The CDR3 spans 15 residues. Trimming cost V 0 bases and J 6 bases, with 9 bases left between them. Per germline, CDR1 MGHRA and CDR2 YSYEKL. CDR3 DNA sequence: TGCGCCAGCAGCCAAGATCCGTCGGGTAATTCACCCCTCCACTTT. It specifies CASSQDPSGNSPLHF.

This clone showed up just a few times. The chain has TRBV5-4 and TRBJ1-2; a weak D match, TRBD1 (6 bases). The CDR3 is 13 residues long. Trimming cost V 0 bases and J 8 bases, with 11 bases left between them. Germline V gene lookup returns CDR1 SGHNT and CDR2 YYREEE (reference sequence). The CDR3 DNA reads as TGTGCCAGCAGCTTGGAGTCAGGGGTCGGCTACACCTTC. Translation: CASSLESGVGYTF.

CDR3 in DNA: TGTGCCAGCAGCTTAGTTCCCAGGGGGAGCGGCTACACCTTC. It translates to CASSLVPRGSGYTF. The chain is built from TRBV7-2 and TRBJ1-2, with 7 bases aligning to TRBD1. CDR3 length: 14 amino acids. Germline-derived CDR1 and CDR2 are SGHTA and FQGNSA. V dropped 1 base and J dropped 8; count of bases not matched to a gene: 7.

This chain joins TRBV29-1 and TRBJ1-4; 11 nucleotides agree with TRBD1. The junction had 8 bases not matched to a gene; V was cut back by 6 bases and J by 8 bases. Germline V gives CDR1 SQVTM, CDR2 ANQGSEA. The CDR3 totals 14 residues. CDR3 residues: CSVRRTGGEEKLFF. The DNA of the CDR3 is TGCAGCGTCCGAAGGACAGGGGGCGAGGAAAAACTGTTTTTT.

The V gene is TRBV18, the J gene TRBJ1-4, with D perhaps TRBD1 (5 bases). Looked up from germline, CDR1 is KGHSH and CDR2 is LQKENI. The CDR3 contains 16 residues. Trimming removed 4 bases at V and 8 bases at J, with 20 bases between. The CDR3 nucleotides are TGTGCCAGCTCACGATCAAGAACAGGTTTTCGAGAAAAACTGTTTTTT. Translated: CASSRSRTGFREKLFF.

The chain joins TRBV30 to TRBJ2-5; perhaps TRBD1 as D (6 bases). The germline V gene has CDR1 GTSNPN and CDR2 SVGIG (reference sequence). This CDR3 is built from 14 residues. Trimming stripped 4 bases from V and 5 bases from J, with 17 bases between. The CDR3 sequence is CAWTVSGAGETQYF. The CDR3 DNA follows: TGTGCCTGGACCGTGTCAGGGGCCGGGGAGACCCAGTACTTC.

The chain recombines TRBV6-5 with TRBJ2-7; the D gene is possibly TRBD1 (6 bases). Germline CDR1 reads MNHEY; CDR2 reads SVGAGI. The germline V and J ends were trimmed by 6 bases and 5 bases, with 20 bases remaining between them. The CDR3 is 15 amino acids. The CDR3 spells CASSPRAGAGDEQYF. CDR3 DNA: TGTGCCAGCAGCCCACGAGCAGGGGCAGGGGACGAGCAGTACTTC.

This chain's CDR3 is CASSVESGVVPYEQYF. CDR3 bases: TGTGCCAGCAGCGTAGAATCAGGGGTGGTCCCCTACGAGCAGTACTTC. The V and J genes are TRBV9 and TRBJ2-7, with D tentatively TRBD1 (6 bases). V was clipped by 0 bases and J by 2 bases, with 15 bases between them. Germline CDR1 and CDR2: SGDLS and YYNGEE. CDR3 length: 16 amino acids.

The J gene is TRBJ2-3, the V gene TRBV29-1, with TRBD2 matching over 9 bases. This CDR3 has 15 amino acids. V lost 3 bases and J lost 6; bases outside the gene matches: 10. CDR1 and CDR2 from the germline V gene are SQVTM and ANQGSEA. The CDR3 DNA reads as TGCAGCGTTGATTTGACTAGCGGACCTCGGGATACGCAGTATTTT. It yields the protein CSVDLTSGPRDTQYF.

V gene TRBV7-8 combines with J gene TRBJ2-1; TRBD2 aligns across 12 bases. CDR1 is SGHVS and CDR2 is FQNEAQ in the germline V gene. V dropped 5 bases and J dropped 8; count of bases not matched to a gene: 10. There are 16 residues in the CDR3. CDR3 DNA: TGTGCCAGCAGCCCAATCCGACTAGCGGGGGACGATGAGCAGTTCTTC. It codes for CASSPIRLAGDDEQFF.

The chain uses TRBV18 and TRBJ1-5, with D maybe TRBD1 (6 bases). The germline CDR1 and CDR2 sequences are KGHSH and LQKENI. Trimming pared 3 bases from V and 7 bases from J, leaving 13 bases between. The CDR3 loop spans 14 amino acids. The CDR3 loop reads CASSPLQGSQPQHF. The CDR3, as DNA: TGTGCCAGCTCACCTCTTCAGGGGTCGCAGCCCCAGCATTTT.

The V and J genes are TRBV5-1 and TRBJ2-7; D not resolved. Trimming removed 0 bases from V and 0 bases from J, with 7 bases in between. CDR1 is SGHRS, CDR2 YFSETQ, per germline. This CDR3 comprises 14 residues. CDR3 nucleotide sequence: TGCGCCAGCAGCTTGGTACCAGGCTCCTACGAGCAGTACTTC. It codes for CASSLVPGSYEQYF.

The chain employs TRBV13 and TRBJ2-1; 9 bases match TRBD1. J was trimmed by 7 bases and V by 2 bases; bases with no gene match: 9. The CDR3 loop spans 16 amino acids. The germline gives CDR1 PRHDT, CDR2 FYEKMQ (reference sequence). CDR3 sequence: CASSLSEGTGYNEQFF. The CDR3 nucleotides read TGTGCCAGCAGCTTAAGCGAGGGGACAGGGTATAATGAGCAGTTCTTC.

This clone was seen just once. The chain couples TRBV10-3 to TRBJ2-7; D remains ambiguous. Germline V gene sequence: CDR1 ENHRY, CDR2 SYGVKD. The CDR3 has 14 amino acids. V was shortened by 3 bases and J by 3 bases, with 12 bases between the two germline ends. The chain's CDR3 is CAISDASAGYEQYF. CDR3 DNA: TGTGCCATCAGTGACGCTTCCGCCGGCTACGAGCAGTACTTC.